This TCR beta chain was identified during a study of OX40 agonist ivuxolimab in advanced cancers. Overall study: The dose-escalation group included hepatocellular carcinoma, melanoma, renal cell carcinoma and head and neck cancer.

The protocol was immunoSEQ multiplex PCR, while the TCRdb copy is restricted to in-frame clones and leaves out a portion. The table shows roughly 75,000 clones, with around 87% occurring only once. This clonotype originated in an adult with an advanced solid tumor such as melanoma, head and neck, liver or kidney cancer. Here the sequenced sample was CD4+ or CD8+ T cells sorted from blood, taken in a trial of the OX40 agonist ivuxolimab.

CDR3 sequence: CASSSRQGADQPQHF. CDR3 coding DNA: TGTGCCAGCAGCTCAAGGCAGGGGGCTGATCAGCCCCAGCATTTT. The chain carries TRBV4-2 and TRBJ1-5, with 8 bases fitting TRBD1. V gave up 5 bases and J gave up 5 bases; unmatched junction bases: 8. The CDR3 runs to 15 residues. Germline CDR1 is LGHNA and CDR2 is YNFKEQ.